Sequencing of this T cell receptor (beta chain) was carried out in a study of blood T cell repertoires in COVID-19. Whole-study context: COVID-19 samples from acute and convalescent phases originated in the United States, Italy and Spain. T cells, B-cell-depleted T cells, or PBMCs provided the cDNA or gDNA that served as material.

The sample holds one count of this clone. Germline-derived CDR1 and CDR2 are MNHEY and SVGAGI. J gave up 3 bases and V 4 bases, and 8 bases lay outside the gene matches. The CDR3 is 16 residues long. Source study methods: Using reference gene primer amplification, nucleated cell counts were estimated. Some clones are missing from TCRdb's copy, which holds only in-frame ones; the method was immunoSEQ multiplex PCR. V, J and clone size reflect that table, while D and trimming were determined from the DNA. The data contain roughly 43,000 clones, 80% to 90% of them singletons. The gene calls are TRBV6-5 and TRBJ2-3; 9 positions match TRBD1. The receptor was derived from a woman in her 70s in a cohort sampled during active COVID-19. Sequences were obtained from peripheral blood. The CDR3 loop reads CASSSPGTGLTDTQYF. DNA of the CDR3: TGTGCCAGCAGTTCACCCGGGACAGGGCTAACAGATACGCAGTATTTT.